This T cell receptor beta chain stems from a study of human T cells and chemical hapten exposure. About the research overall: Women made up most patients, who had alopecia areata, totalis or universalis.

The time point here: patch test 1, 2 weeks after DPC sensitization. Treatment specified: therapeutic diphenylcyclopropenone sensitization with weekly scalp DPC. Unfractionated whole blood yielded total RNA. The CDR3 runs to 12 residues. The V end lost 10 bases, the J end lost 3 bases, and 10 bases lay between the germline ends. Germline V gene data show CDR1 as SNHLY and CDR2 as FYNNEI. In the source study's methods: Sample TCR totals centred on a median of around 95,000, ranging about 20,000 to 750,000. MiXCR, run by TCRdb on the RACE reads, gives a single entry per CDR3 protein. For this entry, the V and J calls and clone size follow TCRdb and not the study's own pipeline. The data contain approximately 74,000 distinct CDR3 sequences, around a third of them singletons. This clonotype was found a few times. As yet, its antigen is unknown. Study-level findings and limits: TCRs above 1 in 1000 frequency stayed constant with DPC sensitization.

The J gene is TRBJ1-5, the V gene TRBV2; a possible D gene is TRBD1 (5 bases). The material sequenced was whole blood, taken in connection with sensitization to the hapten diphenylcyclopropenone (DPC). The receptor was derived from a man aged 35 to 55 with alopecia areata. Some clones in this sample may be carry-over from other donors' samples. Written as DNA, the CDR3 is TGTGCCACGGGACGGCCCAATCAGCCCCAGCATTTT. Protein product: CATGRPNQPQHF.